These 25 T cell receptor beta chains share one sample of origin, sequenced in a study of glioma-infiltrating T cells after dendritic cell vaccination. Assay: immunoSEQ multiplex PCR; the TCRdb copy retains only in-frame clones and omits some. Among 93,000 or so clones, 75% to 85% were seen once, and the ten largest hold around 5.9%. The sequencing used blood, collected before dendritic cell vaccination. These receptors were collected from a human donor with glioblastoma.

This clone occurred a few times. The rearrangement uses TRBV5-1 and TRBJ2-3, with 10 bases lining up with TRBD2. The CDR3 covers 16 residues. Germline values: CDR1 SGHRS, CDR2 YFSETQ. The trim removed 5 bases at V and 3 bases at J, leaving 9 bases unmatched. The CDR3 nucleotides are TGCGCCAGCAGAAGAACCGGGACTAGCGTAACAGATACGCAGTATTTT. It specifies CASRRTGTSVTDTQYF.

CDR3 coding DNA: TGTGCCAGCAGCAGGACTAGCAGAGGATACAATGAGCAGTTCTTC. Encoded protein: CASSRTSRGYNEQFF. The rearrangement links TRBV25-1 to TRBJ2-1; the match to TRBD2 covers 8 bases. The CDR3 spans 15 residues. CDR1 and CDR2 (germline): MGHDK, SYGVNS. Trimming at V came to 6 bases and at J to 4 bases, leaving 8 bases not matched to a gene.

A note on this clone: Other DNA sequences within the sample encode an identical CDR3. The chain is built from TRBV30 and TRBJ1-5; D is undetermined. The CDR3 runs 13 residues. Trimming removed 0 bases at V and 2 bases at J, with 5 bases between. From germline, CDR1 is GTSNPN and CDR2 SVGIG (reference sequence). CDR3 loop: CAWSVEGNQPQHF. CDR3 bases: TGTGCCTGGAGTGTGGAGGGCAATCAGCCCCAGCATTTT. Drawing the rest from reference TRBV30 and TRBJ1-5, the complete variable domain is SQTIHQWPATLVQPVGSPLSLECTVEGTSNPNLYWYRQAAGRGLQLLFYSVGIGQISSEVPQNLSASRPQDRQFILSSKKLLLSDSGFYLCAWSVEGNQPQHFGDGTRLSIL.

This rearrangement joins TRBV5-1 to TRBJ1-2; D is uncertain. The CDR3 is 16 residues long. V lost 0 bases and J lost 3, with 15 bases in between. Germline V gene data show CDR1 as SGHRS and CDR2 as YFSETQ. CDR3 protein: CASSLGRPTRDYGYTF. DNA of the CDR3: TGCGCCAGCAGCTTGGGACGGCCGACTAGGGACTATGGCTACACCTTC.

The rearrangement joins TRBV7-9 to TRBJ2-7; TRBD2 agrees at 8 bases. Trimming cost V 6 bases and J 3 bases; bases outside gene matches: 4. The CDR3 spans 13 residues. Germline V gene lookup returns CDR1 SEHNR and CDR2 FQNEAQ (reference sequence). The CDR3 nucleotides are TGTGCCAGCAGTCCACGGGGGGGCTACGAGCAGTACTTC. Translation: CASSPRGGYEQYF.

This clone came up a few times. The CDR3 loop is CASSSRAQPSTEAFF. CDR3 DNA sequence: TGTGCCAGCAGCTCCAGGGCCCAACCTTCCACTGAAGCTTTCTTT. The gene calls are TRBV5-6 and TRBJ1-1, with D possibly TRBD1 on 5 matching bases. Germline lookup yields CDR1 SGHDT and CDR2 YYEEEE. The germline V and J ends were trimmed by 3 bases and 4 bases, with 16 bases remaining between them. The CDR3 has 15 amino acids. Using reference TRBV5-6 and TRBJ1-1 for the parts outside the CDR3, the full variable domain is DAGVTQSPTHLIKTRGQQVTLRCSPKSGHDTVSWYQQALGQGPQFIFQYYEEEERQRGNFPDRFSGHQFPNYSSELNVNALLLGDSALYLCASSSRAQPSTEAFFGQGTRLTVV.

This clone was seen a handful of times. V gene TRBV5-1 combines with J gene TRBJ2-5, with D unclear. V was shortened by 3 bases and J by 5 bases, with 8 bases between the two germline ends. Germline CDR1 SGHRS, CDR2 YFSETQ. The CDR3 runs to 12 residues. CDR3 sequence (DNA): TGCGCCAGCAGCTACGGGTGGGAGACCCAGTACTTC. It translates to CASSYGWETQYF. Looking up the rest from reference TRBV5-1 and TRBJ2-5 gives the full variable domain: KAGVTQTPRYLIKTRGQQVTLSCSPISGHRSVSWYQQTPGQGLQFLFEYFSETQRNKGNFPGRFSGRQFSNSRSEMNVSTLELGDSALYLCASSYGWETQYFGPGTRLLVL.

V is TRBV18 and J is TRBJ1-1; D gene uncertain. V shed 3 bases and J shed 4 bases, with 12 bases lying between them. The CDR3 is 14 amino acids. Per germline, CDR1 KGHSH and CDR2 LQKENI. CDR3 region: CASSPSQGATEAFF. DNA of the CDR3: TGTGCCAGCTCACCGAGCCAAGGAGCCACTGAAGCTTTCTTT.

The V call is TRBV25-1, the J call TRBJ1-3; no clear D gene. Germline V gene sequence: CDR1 MGHDK, CDR2 SYGVNS. The V end was cut by 2 bases, the J end by 0 bases, with 14 bases between. CDR3 size: 17 residues. CDR3 amino acids: CASSELAGPGSGNTIYF. Here the CDR3 DNA reads TGTGCCAGCAGTGAACTGGCAGGCCCCGGCTCTGGAAACACCATATATTTT.

V gene TRBV5-1 combines with J gene TRBJ1-4, with D perhaps matching TRBD1 (5 bases). V was clipped by 0 bases and J by 0 bases, with 15 bases between them. This CDR3 comprises 18 residues. Germline V gene lookup returns CDR1 SGHRS and CDR2 YFSETQ. CDR3 nucleotide sequence: TGCGCCAGCAGCTTGGAACCCCAGGGATTTGCAACTAATGAAAAACTGTTTTTT. Its translation is CASSLEPQGFATNEKLFF.

V gene TRBV27 combines with J gene TRBJ1-6; the D gene is possibly TRBD1 (5 bases). The CDR3 loop spans 14 amino acids. V was cut by 2 bases and J by 9 bases, with 11 bases left in between. Germline CDR1 MNHEY, CDR2 SMNVEV (reference sequence). CDR3 region: CASSLQGVGSPLHF. CDR3 nucleotides: TGTGCCAGCAGTTTACAAGGGGTGGGTTCACCCCTCCACTTT.

The chain is built from TRBV5-1 and TRBJ1-2, with D possibly matching TRBD1 (6 bases). The V end was cut by 3 bases, the J end by 3 bases, with 12 bases between. Germline V gives CDR1 SGHRS, CDR2 YFSETQ. The CDR3 totals 14 residues. The CDR3 DNA sequence: TGCGCCAGCAGCTGGGGTCGGACAGACTATGGCTACACCTTC. As protein: CASSWGRTDYGYTF.

V gene TRBV19 combines with J gene TRBJ1-1, with D unresolved. Looked up from germline, CDR1 is LNHDA and CDR2 is SQIVND (reference sequence). The V end was cut by 3 bases, the J end by 4 bases, with 15 bases between. The CDR3 runs to 15 residues. CDR3 residues: CASSIWAGTITEAFF. The CDR3 region has the DNA TGTGCCAGTAGTATTTGGGCAGGTACGATCACTGAAGCTTTCTTT.

V and J are TRBV14 and TRBJ2-7, with D tentatively TRBD2 (5 bases). Germline V lookup: CDR1 SGHDN, CDR2 FVKESK. There are 15 residues in the CDR3. The V end was cut by 6 bases, the J end by 1 base, with 16 bases between. The DNA for the CDR3 is TGTGCCAGCAGTATACGACGGGGAACTTCCTACGAGCAGTACTTC. It codes for CASSIRRGTSYEQYF.

The chain has TRBV5-6 and TRBJ1-1; 8 bases align to TRBD1. Germline loops: CDR1 SGHDT, CDR2 YYEEEE. The V segment lost 5 bases and the J segment 4 bases; nucleotides outside the gene matches: 19. The CDR3 is 18 amino acids. The CDR3: CASRPRWTTGDSGTEAFF. The CDR3, as DNA: TGTGCCAGCAGACCTCGGTGGACGACAGGGGATAGTGGCACTGAAGCTTTCTTT.

Regarding this clone: Other DNA sequences within the sample encode an identical CDR3. The chain carries TRBV19 and TRBJ1-1; D ambiguous. Looked up from germline, CDR1 is LNHDA and CDR2 is SQIVND (reference sequence). The V end was cut by 2 bases, the J end by 4 bases, with 5 bases between. The CDR3 has 12 residues. The CDR3 DNA follows: TGTGCCAGTAGTATACGGGGCACTGAAGCTTTCTTT. Encoded protein: CASSIRGTEAFF.

J is TRBJ1-2 and V is TRBV6-1; D remains ambiguous. V dropped 10 bases and J dropped 0 bases, with 12 bases sitting between them. Germline V CDR1 and CDR2: MNHNS, SASEGT. The CDR3 sequence is 13 residues long. The CDR3 DNA is TGTGCCACCTTATGGGGAGCTAACTATGGCTACACCTTC. This gives the protein CATLWGANYGYTF.

The chain uses TRBV7-9 and TRBJ2-2; 8 nucleotides align to TRBD2. The CDR3 sequence is 17 residues long. The ends lost 6 bases at V and 3 bases at J; junction bases unmatched: 12. The germline gives CDR1 SEHNR, CDR2 FQNEAQ (reference sequence). The CDR3 region is CASRNQLAVHYTGELFF. The CDR3 region has the DNA TGTGCCAGCAGGAATCAACTAGCGGTTCACTACACCGGGGAGCTGTTTTTT.

Here the CDR3 reads CATSRDRGGEAFF. The CDR3 coding sequence is TGTGCCACCAGCAGAGATCGGGGGGGTGAAGCTTTCTTT. This chain joins TRBV15 and TRBJ1-1; D is perhaps TRBD1 (5 bases). Germline V gene lookup returns CDR1 LNHNV and CDR2 YYDKDF (reference sequence). The CDR3 is 13 residues long. V lost 0 bases, J lost 7 bases, and 9 bases lay in between.

Note on this clone: Different DNA sequences within this sample yield the same CDR3. The rearrangement joins TRBV5-1 to TRBJ1-1; 10 positions agree with TRBD1. The J segment lost 11 bases and the V segment lost 4 bases, leaving 11 bases of the junction unmatched. CDR3 length: 14 amino acids. The germline V gene encodes CDR1 SGHRS and CDR2 YFSETQ. The CDR3: CASSPGDRGVDAFF. CDR3 coding DNA: TGCGCCAGCAGCCCCGGGGACAGGGGAGTTGACGCTTTCTTT.

The chain is built from TRBV29-1 and TRBJ1-1; the D gene is possibly TRBD1 (5 bases). The V gene lost 4 bases and the J gene lost 0 bases, with 15 bases spanning the gap. The CDR3 contains 15 residues. Germline CDR1 is SQVTM and CDR2 is ANQGSEA. The CDR3 spells CSVGGAGGMNTEAFF. CDR3 bases: TGCAGCGTTGGTGGGGCGGGAGGGATGAACACTGAAGCTTTCTTT. Full variable domain (outside the CDR3, taken from reference TRBV29-1 and TRBJ1-1): SAVISQKPSRDICQRGTSLTIQCQVDSQVTMMFWYRQQPGQSLTLIATANQGSEATYESGFVIDKFPISRPNLTFSTLTVSNMSPEDSSIYLCSVGGAGGMNTEAFFGQGTRLTVV.

The chain joins TRBV5-4 to TRBJ1-6; tentatively, D is TRBD1 (6 bases). Germline V gene data show CDR1 as SGHNT and CDR2 as YYREEE (reference sequence). This CDR3 has 15 amino acids. The V end was cut by 1 base, the J end by 9 bases, with 14 bases between. CDR3 sequence: CASSLRGTEGSPLHF. CDR3 nucleotides: TGTGCCAGCAGCTTGAGGGGGACCGAGGGTTCACCCCTCCACTTT.

Points on this clone: The same CDR3 can be traced to other DNA sequences in this sample. The V and J genes are TRBV4-2 and TRBJ1-4; 7 bases line up with TRBD1. Germline CDR1 is LGHNA and CDR2 is YNFKEQ. With V trimmed by 4 bases and J by 5 bases, 13 bases remained unmatched. This CDR3 comprises 17 residues. The CDR3 sequence: CASSLQSSGGANEKLFF. In DNA, the CDR3 is TGTGCCAGCAGCCTACAGAGCTCAGGGGGTGCAAATGAAAAACTGTTTTTT.

The V and J genes are TRBV5-4 and TRBJ1-1; 7 bases fit TRBD1. V gave up 4 bases and J gave up 4 bases; unmatched junction bases: 7. The V gene's germline CDR1 is SGHNT and CDR2 YYREEE (reference sequence). The CDR3 is 14 amino acids. The DNA of the CDR3 is TGTGCCAGCAGCATCGGGACAGTGACCACTGAAGCTTTCTTT. This gives the protein CASSIGTVTTEAFF.

This clone was recorded once. The V call is TRBV25-1, the J call TRBJ2-7, with 8 bases matching TRBD1. The CDR3 spans 13 residues. V lost 4 bases, J lost 5 bases, and 4 bases stayed unmatched. Looked up from germline, CDR1 is MGHDK and CDR2 is SYGVNS. The CDR3 DNA sequence: TGTGCCAGCAGTGGGACAGGGACCCACGAGCAGTACTTC. Its translation: CASSGTGTHEQYF.